This T cell receptor (beta chain) was sequenced in a study of neurological immune-mediated disorders. From the 5' RACE reads, TCRdb called clonotypes with MiXCR, one entry per CDR3 protein. Among some 80,000 distinct CDR3 sequences listed, roughly 4.5% were seen once. The CDR3 loop spans 12 amino acids. Trimming shortened V by 5 bases and J by 7 bases, and 11 bases separated the two germline ends. Germline-derived CDR1 and CDR2 are SEHNR and FQNEAQ (reference sequence). Specified time point: longitudinal time-point 3. This clonotype was seen many times. This chain links TRBV7-9 with TRBJ1-2; D is undetermined. Sequenced material: PBMCs. This clonotype was sampled from an older woman with multiple sclerosis. The CDR3 is CASSPTFGGYTF. Here the CDR3 DNA reads TGTGCCAGCAGCCCCACCTTTGGTGGCTACACCTTC.